The 14 T cell receptor beta chains reported below all come from one sample, sequenced in a study of identical twins. TCRdb re-called the 5' RACE reads with MiXCR, one entry per CDR3 protein. Of under 800,000 distinct CDR3 sequences in the sample, approximately 22% were seen once. This same sample was also taken into another study, of T cells expressing NK-cell markers.

Sequenced sample: PBMCs. The receptors derive from a woman between 18 and 29 years old in good health.

This clonotype has only one observation. This sequence joins TRBV5-1 and TRBJ2-3; 9 bases agree with TRBD2. Per germline, CDR1 SGHRS and CDR2 YFSETQ. The V segment lost 3 bases and the J segment 2 bases; nucleotides outside the gene matches: 7. This CDR3 is 16 amino acids long. The CDR3 loop reads CASSYGSGGNTDTQYF. DNA of the CDR3: TGCGCCAGCAGCTACGGGAGCGGGGGGAACACAGATACGCAGTATTTT.

This clonotype appeared many times. CDR3: CASSLDSLYGYTF. CDR3 in DNA: TGTGCCAGCAGTTTGGACAGCCTCTATGGCTACACCTTC. The chain combines TRBV6-5 with TRBJ1-2; tentative D call: TRBD1 (6 bases). The CDR3 runs 13 residues. V lost 4 bases to trimming and J lost 4 bases, with 10 bases between them. Germline values: CDR1 MNHEY, CDR2 SVGAGI.

This clonotype appeared a few times. The chain is built from TRBV7-2 and TRBJ2-7; tentative D call: TRBD1 (5 bases). Trimming left V 1 base short and J 2 bases short, with 12 bases between. The germline CDR1 and CDR2 sequences are SGHTA and FQGNSA. The CDR3 loop spans 15 amino acids. As DNA, the CDR3 is TGTGCCAGCAGCTTAGGACAGTACCTTACCTACGAGCAGTACTTC. Its protein is CASSLGQYLTYEQYF.

This clonotype has just a few counts. This rearrangement joins TRBV15 to TRBJ2-5; D is uncertain. Trimming took 5 bases from V and 5 from J, leaving 18 bases between them. Germline V gene data show CDR1 as LNHNV and CDR2 as YYDKDF (reference sequence). This CDR3 spans 15 amino acids. The CDR3 reads CATSRSERGSETQYF. In DNA form, the CDR3 reads TGTGCCACCAGCCGGAGTGAAAGAGGTTCGGAGACCCAGTACTTC.

The V and J genes are TRBV12-3 or TRBV12-4 and TRBJ1-1; TRBD1 is a possible D gene (5 bases). The CDR3 runs to 14 residues. The V end lost 3 bases, the J end lost 6 bases, and 14 bases lay between the germline ends. DNA for the CDR3: TGTGCCAGCAGTTTCGAGAGACGGGGCTCTGAAGCTTTCTTT. Translated: CASSFERRGSEAFF.

This clonotype has a count of ten or more. An end of the junction does not agree with germline; a read error may underlie this. This chain joins TRBV7-9 and TRBJ1-1; D perhaps matches TRBD1 (6 bases). Germline lookup yields CDR1 SEHNR and CDR2 FQNEAQ (reference sequence). CDR3 length: 14 residues. In nucleotides, the CDR3 is TGTGCCAGCAGTTTAGGGGTAGGGGGCACTGAAGCTTTCTTT. Translated, it gives CASSLGVGGTEAFF. The full variable domain, with the rest looked up from reference TRBV7-9 and TRBJ1-1, is DTGVSQNPRHKITKRGQNVTFRCDPISEHNRLYWYRQTLGQGPEFLTYFQNEAQLEKSRLLSDRFSAERPKGSFSTLEIQRTEQGDSAMYLCASSLGVGGTEAFFGQGTRLTVV.

A few counts support this clonotype. For the CDR3, the DNA is TGTGCCAGCAGGGTAGGGGGACTAGACGCTGAGCAGTTCTTC. This sequence encodes CASRVGGLDAEQFF. The rearrangement joins TRBV28 to TRBJ2-1; 8 nucleotides match TRBD2. The CDR3 contains 14 residues. Germline lookup yields CDR1 MDHEN and CDR2 SYDVKM. V trimming: 6 bases; J trimming: 9 bases; junction bases outside the gene matches: 10.

This clonotype was seen repeatedly, ten times or more. The chain has TRBV12-3 or TRBV12-4 and TRBJ2-2; D ambiguous. Trimming left V 3 bases short and J 7 bases short, with 18 bases between. There are 16 residues in the CDR3. CDR3 loop: CASSFNRPGPGGELFF. Here the CDR3 DNA reads TGTGCCAGCAGTTTCAACCGGCCTGGGCCCGGCGGGGAGCTGTTTTTT.

This clonotype was seen only a few times. This rearrangement joins TRBV12-3 or TRBV12-4 to TRBJ2-7; TRBD1 agrees at 9 bases. This CDR3 has 14 residues. V trimming: 6 bases; J trimming: 5 bases; junction bases outside the gene matches: 8. CDR3 amino acids: CASSTGTGWNEQYF. In DNA form, the CDR3 reads TGTGCCAGCAGCACCGGGACAGGGTGGAACGAGCAGTACTTC.

This clonotype was counted a few times. The chain combines TRBV9 with TRBJ1-5; 8 nucleotides line up with TRBD1. CDR3 length: 15 residues. V lost 4 bases and J lost 7; bases outside the gene matches: 10. Per germline, CDR1 SGDLS and CDR2 YYNGEE. The CDR3 loop is CASSPAGGPGQPQHF. The CDR3, as DNA: TGTGCCAGCAGCCCCGCAGGGGGCCCAGGACAGCCCCAGCATTTT.

V and J are TRBV7-9 and TRBJ2-7; 8 nucleotides agree with TRBD1. With 4 bases clipped from V and 3 bases from J, the junction kept 5 bases outside the gene matches. Looked up from germline, CDR1 is SEHNR and CDR2 is FQNEAQ (reference sequence). The CDR3 has 14 residues. DNA of the CDR3: TGTGCCAGCAGCTCGGACAGGGTCCTCTACGAGCAGTACTTC. It encodes CASSSDRVLYEQYF.

The chain combines TRBV6-2 or TRBV6-3 with TRBJ2-2, with 7 bases lining up with TRBD2. V lost 6 bases and J lost 7; bases outside the gene matches: 5. Germline V lookup: CDR1 MNHEY, CDR2 SVGEGT. The CDR3 totals 13 residues. In DNA, the CDR3 is TGTGCCAGCAGCGGGAGGTATGACGGGGAGCTGTTTTTT. The encoded protein is CASSGRYDGELFF.

In this sample, this clonotype turned up many times. V is TRBV20-1 and J is TRBJ2-2, with D uncertain. The CDR3 spans 13 residues. The V gene's germline CDR1 is DFQATT and CDR2 SNEGSKA (reference sequence). V was clipped by 3 bases and J by 5 bases, with 10 bases between them. The DNA of the CDR3 is TGCAGTGCTAGTCAAGTTGCTACCGGGGAGCTGTTTTTT. Translated, it gives CSASQVATGELFF.

In this sample, this clonotype turned up a few times. V and J are TRBV20-1 and TRBJ2-1; TRBD2 aligns across 12 bases. CDR1 is DFQATT, CDR2 SNEGSKA, per germline (reference sequence). CDR3 size: 16 residues. The J segment lost 4 bases and the V segment lost 5 bases, leaving 9 bases of the junction unmatched. DNA of the CDR3: TGCAGTGCTGGACTAGCGGGGTTCCCGAGTTACAATGAGCAGTTCTTC. Translation gives CSAGLAGFPSYNEQFF.